Listed below are T cell receptor beta chains from one sample, sequenced in a study of a mutant IDH1 vaccine in newly diagnosed glioma. Assay used: immunoSEQ multiplex PCR; TCRdb lists only in-frame clones, some missing. Of fewer than 65,000 clones listed, 60% to 85% are singletons. Sequences were derived from PBMCs, sampled from a glioma patient treated with radiotherapy, temozolomide or both. Every receptor here comes from a woman aged 40 to 50 with glioma. CDR3s include the opening cysteine and the closing phenylalanine or tryptophan. D genes are given only for firm matches. Clone size is not always given. Where it is, it says once, few, many or a class for expanded clones.

>TRBV25-1|TRBJ1-2|few|.
CASWQNGYTF
TGTGCCAGCTGGCAGAATGGCTACACCTTC
>TRBV7-2|TRBJ2-5|.|.
CASSLTRQETQYF
TGTGCCAGCAGCTTAACCCGGCAAGAGACCCAGTACTTC
>TRBV10-3|TRBJ2-5|once|.
CAISQGGETQYF
TGTGCCATCTCCCAAGGGGGGGAGACCCAGTACTTC
>TRBV19|TRBJ1-5|.|.
CASSMGGQTGRQPQHF
TGTGCCAGTAGTATGGGGGGCCAAACCGGGCGGCAGCCCCAGCATTTT
>TRBV6-5|TRBJ1-4|.|.
CASSYSTGELNEKLFF
TGTGCCAGCAGTTACTCTACCGGGGAGTTGAATGAAAAACTGTTTTTT
>TRBV2|TRBJ1-5|few|.
CASSEQVEPQHF
TGTGCCAGCAGTGAACAGGTGGAGCCCCAGCATTTT
>TRBV29-1|TRBJ1-1|few|.
CSVAMKMGGTEAFF
TGCAGCGTCGCGATGAAGATGGGTGGGACTGAAGCTTTCTTT
>TRBV4-3|TRBJ1-6|.|TRBD1
CASSQVILGQGSSYNSPLHF
TGCGCCAGCAGCCAAGTCATCCTCGGACAGGGTTCGTCCTATAATTCACCCCTCCACTTT
>TRBV6-5|TRBJ1-2|.|TRBD1
CASRNDRAGGYTF
TGTGCCAGCAGAAACGACAGGGCCGGTGGCTACACCTTC
>TRBV2|TRBJ1-3|.|TRBD1
CASRGDRSLDTIYF
TGTGCCAGCAGAGGGGACAGGTCCTTAGACACCATATATTTT
>TRBV19|TRBJ1-5|.|TRBD1
CASSIVRMTGGQPQHF
TGTGCCAGTAGTATAGTCCGGATGACAGGGGGACAGCCCCAGCATTTT
>TRBV25-1|TRBJ2-2|.|.
CASAGTVTNTGELFF
TGTGCCAGCGCCGGGACCGTCACTAACACCGGGGAGCTGTTTTTT
>TRBV4-3|TRBJ2-2|few|.
CASSLLGGNGELFF
TGCGCCAGCAGCCTACTTGGGGGTAACGGGGAGCTGTTTTTT
>TRBV6-1|TRBJ2-3|.|.
CASSPTWGTDTQYF
TGTGCCAGCAGCCCCACTTGGGGCACAGATACGCAGTATTTT
>TRBV27|TRBJ1-4|.|.
CASSVGQWEKLFF
TGTGCCAGCAGTGTCGGACAGTGGGAAAAACTGTTTTTT
>TRBV6-5|TRBJ2-3|once|.
CASSFSSSTDTQYF
TGTGCCAGCAGTTTCAGTTCTAGCACAGATACGCAGTATTTT
>TRBV11-3|TRBJ2-7|.|.
CASSYPGAEQYF
TGTGCCAGCAGCTACCCGGGGGCCGAGCAGTACTTC
>TRBV11-2|TRBJ2-7|.|TRBD1
CASSSPGTGIHEQYF
TGTGCCAGCAGCTCTCCGGGGACAGGGATCCACGAGCAGTACTTC
>TRBV19|TRBJ1-6|.|.
CASRTDPGRNSPLHF
TGTGCCAGTAGGACCGACCCTGGGAGGAACTCACCCCTCCACTTT
>TRBV29-1|TRBJ1-6|once|TRBD1
CSVPDRVGNSPLHF
TGCAGCGTCCCGGACAGGGTCGGAAATTCACCCCTCCACTTT
>TRBV10-1|TRBJ2-2|.|.
CASSLVTGELFF
TGCGCCTCATCTCTCGTGACCGGGGAGCTGTTTTTT
>TRBV4-1|TRBJ2-2|.|TRBD2
CASSQAILAGGTGELFF
TGCGCCAGCAGCCAAGCGATACTAGCGGGGGGGACCGGGGAGCTGTTTTTT
>TRBV4-1|TRBJ2-3|.|TRBD2
CASSQGGAGGDTQYF
TGCGCCAGCAGCCAAGGGGGAGCGGGGGGGGATACGCAGTATTTT
>TRBV5-1|TRBJ2-5|.|.
CASSPRLGGPAGQTQYF
TGCGCCAGCAGCCCTAGGCTCGGAGGGCCCGCAGGGCAGACCCAGTACTTC
>TRBV7-6|TRBJ1-2|.|.
CASSLRDAYGYTF
TGTGCCAGCAGCTTAAGGGACGCCTATGGCTACACCTTC
>TRBV15|TRBJ2-7|.|.
CATSEGGEVYEQYF
TGTGCCACCAGCGAAGGGGGGGAGGTTTACGAGCAGTACTTC
>TRBV6-5|TRBJ2-7|.|TRBD1
CASSMDRRPYEQYF
TGTGCCAGCAGTATGGACAGGCGGCCCTACGAGCAGTACTTC
>TRBV6-5|TRBJ1-1|.|.
CASSYSNKAFF
TGTGCCAGCAGTTACTCGAATAAGGCTTTCTTT
>TRBV5-4|TRBJ2-2|.|TRBD2
CASSPGGVTGELFF
TGTGCCAGCAGCCCTGGGGGGGTTACCGGGGAGCTGTTTTTT
>TRBV5-1|TRBJ2-3|.|TRBD1
CASSQGQGATDTQYF
TGCGCCAGCAGCCAAGGACAGGGGGCCACAGATACGCAGTATTTT
>TRBV4-1|TRBJ1-2|.|.
CASSQDVLPHPYGYTF
TGCGCCAGCAGCCAAGATGTACTCCCCCACCCCTATGGCTACACCTTC
>TRBV9|TRBJ2-4|.|.
CASSVGPLDGNIQYF
TGTGCCAGCAGCGTAGGACCTCTAGACGGAAACATTCAGTACTTC
>TRBV6-1|TRBJ1-5|.|.
CASREGDLAQHF
TGTGCCAGCAGGGAGGGGGATCTGGCCCAGCATTTT
>TRBV19|TRBJ1-6|.|.
CASSIGRDSPLHF
TGTGCCAGTAGTATTGGCAGAGATTCACCCCTCCACTTT
>TRBV5-4|TRBJ2-5|.|TRBD2
CASSRPSGDQTQYF
TGTGCCAGCAGTCGTCCTAGCGGGGACCAGACCCAGTACTTC
>TRBV2|TRBJ2-7|.|TRBD1
CASIGQGPPYEQYF
TGTGCCAGCATTGGACAGGGCCCGCCCTACGAGCAGTACTTC
>TRBV5-4|TRBJ1-1|few|.
CASRAWGDRNTEAFF
TGTGCCAGCAGGGCGTGGGGTGATAGGAACACTGAAGCTTTCTTT
>TRBV10-3|TRBJ1-6|.|TRBD1
CATGRDRDNSPLHF
TGTGCCACTGGGAGGGACAGGGATAATTCACCCCTCCACTTT
>TRBV30|TRBJ1-3|.|.
CAWTEGSNTIYF
TGTGCCTGGACAGAAGGGTCGAACACCATATATTTT
>TRBV4-3|TRBJ1-1|.|.
CASSQERAPNTEAFF
TGCGCCAGCAGCCAAGAGAGGGCGCCCAACACTGAAGCTTTCTTT
>TRBV27|TRBJ2-7|.|TRBD1
CASRGPGQGEYEQYF
TGTGCCAGCAGGGGGCCGGGACAGGGGGAGTACGAGCAGTACTTC
>TRBV6-1|TRBJ2-5|.|.
CASSELGNQETQYF
TGTGCCAGCAGTGAACTTGGGAACCAAGAGACCCAGTACTTC
>TRBV5-6|TRBJ2-7|.|.
CASRVGALEQYF
TGTGCCAGCAGGGTAGGGGCGCTCGAGCAGTACTTC
>TRBV5-1|TRBJ2-3|.|.
CASSLFGKSTDTQYF
TGCGCCAGCAGCTTGTTCGGGAAAAGCACAGATACGCAGTATTTT